These 23 T cell receptor beta chains share one sample of origin, sequenced in a study of Graves' ophthalmopathy and Graves' hyperthyroidism. RNA transcripts were the source from which TCR beta CDR3 regions were amplified. HTBI primers primed a first-round RT-PCR, and a second-round multiplex PCR followed. TCRdb itself ran the multiplex PCR reads through MiXCR, one entry per CDR3 protein. The data contain 300,000 or so distinct CDR3 sequences, roughly a sixth of them singletons. The specimen sequenced was peripheral blood. The origin of the receptors is an adult man with Graves' ophthalmopathy.

The table lists this clonotype with many counts. The chain couples TRBV2 to TRBJ2-7; D may match TRBD1 or TRBD2 (5 bases each). The germline V gene has CDR1 SNHLY and CDR2 FYNNEI. The CDR3 extends over 14 amino acids. V shed 3 bases and J shed 2 bases, with 11 bases lying between them. The CDR3 loop is CASSETGPTYEQYF. CDR3 nucleotide sequence: TGTGCCAGCAGTGAGACGGGACCCACCTACGAGCAGTACTTC.

This clonotype was detected ten times or more. The V and J genes are TRBV27 and TRBJ2-2; TRBD2 agrees at 9 bases. The CDR3 runs to 14 residues. J was trimmed by 6 bases and V by 6 bases; bases with no gene match: 5. CDR1 and CDR2 (germline): MNHEY, SMNVEV (reference sequence). This CDR3 reads CASRASGNPGELFF. The CDR3 DNA sequence: TGTGCCAGCAGGGCTAGCGGGAATCCCGGGGAGCTGTTTTTT.

Details on this clonotype: Germline is not matched at one junction end, which may reflect a read error. V and J are TRBV20-1 and TRBJ1-1; 7 bases match TRBD1. This CDR3 is built from 15 residues. Looked up from germline, CDR1 is DFQATT and CDR2 is SNEGSKA (reference sequence). CDR3 protein: CSARKDAQGNTEASF. CDR3 DNA sequence: TGCAGTGCTAGGAAGGATGCACAGGGGAACACTGAAGCTTCCTTT.

This clonotype was counted ten times or more. The V and J genes are TRBV27 and TRBJ2-4; 7 nucleotides align to TRBD2. Trimming removed 3 bases from V and 0 bases from J; junction bases left unmatched: 8. Germline-derived CDR1 and CDR2 are MNHEY and SMNVEV (reference sequence). This CDR3 spans 17 amino acids. As DNA, the CDR3 is TGTGCCAGCAGTTTTAATGAGCGGGGAATAGCCAAAAACATTCAGTACTTC. Its translation is CASSFNERGIAKNIQYF.

This clonotype was counted many times. V gene TRBV12-3 or TRBV12-4 combines with J gene TRBJ2-5; D could derive from TRBD1 or TRBD2 (5 bases each). V was trimmed by 1 base and J by 5 bases, leaving 17 bases between them. The CDR3 has 16 amino acids. CDR3 amino acids: CASSLGIGLGEETQYF. The CDR3 DNA is TGTGCCAGCAGTTTAGGGATTGGACTGGGGGAGGAGACCCAGTACTTC.

This clonotype was seen at least ten times. The chain links TRBV20-1 to TRBJ1-3; 8 nucleotides agree with TRBD1. Trimming at V came to 0 bases and at J to 2 bases, leaving 3 bases not matched to a gene. The CDR3 extends over 15 amino acids. CDR1 and CDR2 from the germline V gene are DFQATT and SNEGSKA (reference sequence). CDR3: CSARDPRGPGNTIYF. DNA of the CDR3: TGCAGTGCTAGAGATCCCAGGGGGCCTGGAAACACCATATATTTT.

At least ten counts were recorded for this clonotype. V is TRBV28 and J is TRBJ1-1; tentatively, D is TRBD1 (5 bases). Trimming took off 10 bases at V and 4 bases at J, with 13 bases between the two ends. Germline loops: CDR1 MDHEN, CDR2 SYDVKM. The CDR3 is 12 amino acids. The CDR3 loop is CATDPGFTEAFF. The DNA of the CDR3 is TGTGCCACGGACCCAGGGTTCACTGAAGCTTTCTTT.

The genes are TRBV10-2 and TRBJ2-5; D is undetermined. Germline-derived CDR1 and CDR2 are WSHSY and SAAADI. This CDR3 contains 13 residues. V dropped 5 bases and J dropped 0 bases, with 7 bases sitting between them. CDR3 DNA: TGCGCCAGCAGTCAACAGTACCAAGAGACCCAGTACTTC. Protein product: CASSQQYQETQYF.

This clonotype occurred many times. The genes are TRBV7-9 and TRBJ2-5; a possible D gene is TRBD1 (5 bases). V lost 0 bases and J 6 bases, leaving 17 bases between the germline ends. The CDR3 sequence is 16 residues long. Germline lookup yields CDR1 SEHNR and CDR2 FQNEAQ (reference sequence). CDR3 sequence: CASSLALGQAAKTQYF. The CDR3 DNA reads TGTGCCAGCAGCTTAGCGCTGGGGCAAGCAGCGAAGACCCAGTACTTC.

This clonotype was seen ten or more times. The chain employs TRBV6-5 and TRBJ1-1, with D possibly TRBD1 on 5 matching bases. CDR1 is MNHEY, CDR2 SVGAGI, per germline. This CDR3 has 15 amino acids. V was clipped by 4 bases and J by 2 bases, with 14 bases between them. The CDR3 reads CASSSLTQGNTEAFF. In nucleotides, the CDR3 is TGTGCCAGCAGTTCATTGACTCAGGGTAACACTGAAGCTTTCTTT.

This clonotype was detected ten times or more. The chain combines TRBV11-2 with TRBJ2-2; 10 positions agree with TRBD1. Germline V gene lookup returns CDR1 SGHAT and CDR2 FQNNGV. The CDR3 extends over 17 amino acids. V gave up 4 bases and J gave up 5 bases; unmatched junction bases: 10. The CDR3 region is CASSSWGDRGRTGELFF. CDR3 DNA: TGTGCCAGCAGCTCCTGGGGGGACAGGGGCCGGACCGGGGAGCTGTTTTTT.

This clonotype was picked up a small number of times. This chain uses TRBV20-1 with TRBJ2-7; 8 bases agree with TRBD2. The end of the DNA fits TRBJ2-1 better, so the J call may be wrong. The germline V gene encodes CDR1 DFQATT and CDR2 SNEGSKA (reference sequence). This CDR3 has 14 amino acids. CDR3 residues: CSARLIGRAIEQFF. In DNA form, the CDR3 reads TGCAGTGCTAGACTGATCGGGAGGGCCATCGAGCAGTTCTTC.

This clonotype came up many times. The V call is TRBV3-1, the J call TRBJ2-7; possible D gene TRBD2, 5 bases. Germline V gene data show CDR1 as LGHDT and CDR2 as YNNKEL (reference sequence). CDR3 length: 13 residues. Trimming cost V 4 bases and J 6 bases, with 13 bases left between them. The CDR3 bases are TGTGCCAGCAGCCCCCCCACGAGCGGCGAGCAGTACTTC. Amino acids: CASSPPTSGEQYF.

The chain employs TRBV6-1 and TRBJ1-5; TRBD1 aligns across 8 bases. Trimming at V came to 6 bases and at J to 9 bases, leaving 7 bases not matched to a gene. There are 13 residues in the CDR3. Germline V lookup: CDR1 MNHNS, CDR2 SASEGT. The CDR3 is CASSGQGSPPQHF. Written as DNA, the CDR3 is TGTGCCAGCAGCGGACAGGGTTCGCCGCCCCAGCATTTT.

This clonotype was recorded many times. The J gene is TRBJ2-7, the V gene TRBV6-2 or TRBV6-3, with D perhaps TRBD2 (5 bases). The V end lost 5 bases, the J end lost 0 bases, and 14 bases lay between the germline ends. CDR3 length: 15 residues. Germline lookup yields CDR1 MNHEY and CDR2 SVGEGT. The CDR3 reads CASSIAGESSYEQYF. The CDR3 nucleotides are TGTGCCAGCAGTATCGCCGGGGAGAGCTCCTACGAGCAGTACTTC.

This clonotype was seen many times. This sequence joins TRBV19 and TRBJ2-7, with 7 nucleotides matching TRBD1. The CDR3 runs 15 residues. The J segment lost 0 bases and the V segment lost 5 bases, leaving 7 bases of the junction unmatched. CDR1 LNHDA and CDR2 SQIVND come from the germline V gene (reference sequence). CDR3 bases: TGTGCCAGTAGTTCTCTGGGGGACAGCTCCTACGAGCAGTACTTC. Protein sequence: CASSSLGDSSYEQYF.

This rearrangement joins TRBV20-1 to TRBJ1-1, with D maybe TRBD1 (6 bases). V was trimmed by 2 bases and J by 11 bases, leaving 18 bases between them. This CDR3 is built from 13 residues. From germline, CDR1 is DFQATT and CDR2 SNEGSKA (reference sequence). The CDR3 nucleotides read TGCAGTGCTAGAATGCGTTGGGGGGCGAGGGCTTTCTTT. Translation: CSARMRWGARAFF.

This clonotype was detected ten times or more. The CDR3 DNA is TGTGCCTGGAGTGTAGCAGGGGTTGGCACCGGGGAGCTGTTTTTT. Its translation: CAWSVAGVGTGELFF. V and J are TRBV30 and TRBJ2-2; the D gene is possibly TRBD1 (6 bases). Germline V gene sequence: CDR1 GTSNPN, CDR2 SVGIG (reference sequence). The CDR3 runs 15 residues. Trimming took off 0 bases at V and 4 bases at J, with 12 bases between the two ends. Looking up the rest from reference TRBV30 and TRBJ2-2 gives the full variable domain: SQTIHQWPATLVQPVGSPLSLECTVEGTSNPNLYWYRQAAGRGLQLLFYSVGIGQISSEVPQNLSASRPQDRQFILSSKKLLLSDSGFYLCAWSVAGVGTGELFFGEGSRLTVL.

This clonotype was seen at least ten times. The V call is TRBV15, the J call TRBJ2-5, with 7 bases matching TRBD2. The germline V gene has CDR1 LNHNV and CDR2 YYDKDF (reference sequence). V lost 3 bases to trimming and J lost 2 bases; unmatched junction nucleotides: 6. The CDR3 is made up of 15 amino acids. CDR3 residues: CATSSSREGQETQYF. CDR3 DNA: TGTGCCACCAGCAGTAGCAGGGAGGGGCAAGAGACCCAGTACTTC.

As regards this clonotype: One end of the junction varies from germline; a read error may be responsible. The CDR3 protein is CAISRGYGYIF. In DNA, the CDR3 is TGTGCCATCAGTAGAGGGTATGGCTACATCTTC. The chain has TRBV6-2 or TRBV6-3 and TRBJ1-2; D is undetermined. Looked up from germline, CDR1 is MNHEY and CDR2 is SVGEGT. This CDR3 spans 11 amino acids.

This clonotype showed up many times. V gene TRBV11-2 combines with J gene TRBJ2-7, with unresolved D. V dropped 5 bases and J dropped 6 bases, with 8 bases sitting between them. Germline CDR1 is SGHAT and CDR2 is FQNNGV. The CDR3 spans 11 residues. The CDR3 loop is CASSRYREQYF. In DNA, the CDR3 is TGTGCCAGCAGCCGCTATCGCGAGCAGTACTTC.

Of note for this clonotype: A much larger clone differs from this one at a single base, so this may be a read error. V usage is TRBV12-3 or TRBV12-4 and J usage is TRBJ2-2; weak D call: TRBD1 (6 bases). This CDR3 region has 15 residues. As DNA, the CDR3 is TGTGTCAGCAGTTCCCGCCACAGGGTTCCCGGGGAGCTGTTTTTT. Protein: CVSSSRHRVPGELFF.

This clonotype was picked up many times. This sequence joins TRBV15 and TRBJ2-7; a weak D match, TRBD1 (5 bases). Trimming stripped 7 bases from V and 1 base from J, with 11 bases between. CDR3 size: 13 residues. Germline CDR1 is LNHNV and CDR2 is YYDKDF (reference sequence). CDR3 coding DNA: TGTGCCACCAAGGGGCCGGCGTCCTACGAGCAGTACTTC. Its translation: CATKGPASYEQYF.